These 30 T cell receptor beta chains were sequenced from one sample in a study of cytomegalovirus exposure and HLA in healthy donors. Use of 60 Vbeta and 13 Jbeta primers characterized the PCR. Assay used: immunoSEQ multiplex PCR; TCRdb lists only in-frame clones, some missing. Found here are some 130,000 clones, 82% of them singletons; the top ten hold about 11%. Material: PBMCs. The origin of the receptors is a male donor in good health and CMV-seropositive.

The rearrangement links TRBV14 to TRBJ2-3, with no clear D. Looked up from germline, CDR1 is SGHDN and CDR2 is FVKESK. The CDR3 runs 13 residues. The V end lost 1 base, the J end lost 5 bases, and 7 bases lay between the germline ends. CDR3 DNA sequence: TGTGCCAGCAGCCAAGGAGAGCGAGATACGCAGTATTTT. As protein: CASSQGERDTQYF.

This chain links TRBV30 with TRBJ2-4; 9 bases map to TRBD2. V dropped 3 bases and J dropped 1; count of bases not matched to a gene: 7. The CDR3 is made up of 16 amino acids. CDR1 and CDR2 from the germline V gene are GTSNPN and SVGIG (reference sequence). The CDR3 is CAWSRAGGLAKNIQYF. In DNA form, the CDR3 reads TGTGCCTGGAGCAGGGCGGGAGGGTTGGCCAAAAACATTCAGTACTTC. The full variable domain, its missing parts supplied by reference TRBV30 and TRBJ2-4, is SQTIHQWPATLVQPVGSPLSLECTVEGTSNPNLYWYRQAAGRGLQLLFYSVGIGQISSEVPQNLSASRPQDRQFILSSKKLLLSDSGFYLCAWSRAGGLAKNIQYFGAGTRLSVL.

The chain joins TRBV19 to TRBJ2-2, with D possibly matching TRBD2 (6 bases). Per germline, CDR1 LNHDA and CDR2 SQIVND (reference sequence). The CDR3 consists of 15 residues. V shed 5 bases and J shed 7 bases, with 17 bases lying between them. The CDR3 loop is CASSHPTRQDGELFF. CDR3 in DNA: TGTGCCAGTAGTCACCCGACTAGGCAGGACGGGGAGCTGTTTTTT.

The V gene is TRBV14, the J gene TRBJ2-7, with 8 bases fitting TRBD2. The CDR3 contains 16 residues. Germline V gives CDR1 SGHDN, CDR2 FVKESK. J was trimmed by 2 bases and V by 2 bases; bases with no gene match: 8. The CDR3 protein is CASSQTFGGGPYEQYF. DNA of the CDR3: TGTGCCAGCAGCCAAACCTTCGGGGGGGGTCCCTACGAGCAGTACTTC.

This chain joins TRBV30 and TRBJ2-1; D is unclear. The V gene's germline CDR1 is GTSNPN and CDR2 SVGIG (reference sequence). The germline V and J ends were trimmed by 0 bases and 7 bases, with 7 bases remaining between them. The CDR3 spans 12 residues. The CDR3 is CAWSVLENEQFF. The CDR3, as DNA: TGTGCCTGGAGTGTACTTGAGAATGAGCAGTTCTTC.

V gene TRBV18 combines with J gene TRBJ1-3; 7 nucleotides agree with TRBD1. Germline loops: CDR1 KGHSH, CDR2 LQKENI. The CDR3 extends over 15 amino acids. V lost 6 bases to trimming and J lost 4 bases; unmatched junction nucleotides: 9. In nucleotides, the CDR3 is TGTGCCAGCTCCCCCGACAGGGTCATCGGAAACACCATATATTTT. Translation gives CASSPDRVIGNTIYF.

The chain employs TRBV2 and TRBJ1-1, with D unclear. From germline, CDR1 is SNHLY and CDR2 FYNNEI. This CDR3 spans 14 amino acids. V was pared by 3 bases and J by 4 bases, with 12 bases between. CDR3 sequence (DNA): TGTGCCAGCAGTGATTGGGTAACGGGCACTGAAGCTTTCTTT. Its protein product is CASSDWVTGTEAFF.

The chain links TRBV7-2 to TRBJ1-6; 7 bases agree with TRBD1. Germline V CDR1 and CDR2: SGHTA, FQGNSA. This CDR3 is built from 15 residues. Trimming removed 3 bases from V and 6 bases from J; junction bases left unmatched: 5. The DNA of the CDR3 is TGTGCCAGCAGCTTGGCCGGACAGGCTAATTCACCCCTCCACTTT. Translated: CASSLAGQANSPLHF.

The gene calls are TRBV9 and TRBJ1-4; TRBD1 matches at 9 bases. J was trimmed by 8 bases and V by 0 bases; bases with no gene match: 5. The length of the CDR3 is 15 residues. CDR1 is SGDLS and CDR2 is YYNGEE in the germline V gene. The CDR3 DNA is TGTGCCAGCAGCGTAGAGGGGACAGGGAACGAAAAACTGTTTTTT. This translates into CASSVEGTGNEKLFF. The whole variable domain, remainder taken from reference TRBV9 and TRBJ1-4, is DSGVTQTPKHLITATGQRVTLRCSPRSGDLSVYWYQQSLDQGLQFLIQYYNGEERAKGNILERFSAQQFPDLHSELNLSSLELGDSALYFCASSVEGTGNEKLFFGSGTQLSVL.

The chain joins TRBV11-3 to TRBJ2-1; TRBD1 aligns across 10 bases. CDR3 length: 17 amino acids. V shed 1 base and J 5 bases; nucleotides not matched to a gene: 8. The germline gives CDR1 SGHNT, CDR2 YENEEA. CDR3 nucleotides: TGTGCCAGCAGCTTAGTGAGAGGGACAGGGGTTGACAATGAGCAGTTCTTC. Amino acids: CASSLVRGTGVDNEQFF.

This chain links TRBV7-3 with TRBJ1-2, with TRBD1 matching 7 bases. Germline values: CDR1 SGHTA, CDR2 FQGTGA. The CDR3 consists of 14 residues. V shed 5 bases and J 3 bases; nucleotides not matched to a gene: 6. The CDR3: CASSRQGGDYGYTF. As DNA, the CDR3 is TGTGCCAGCAGCCGTCAGGGGGGAGACTATGGCTACACCTTC.

V is TRBV5-4 and J is TRBJ2-2, with D tentatively TRBD1 (6 bases). V lost 1 base to trimming and J lost 3 bases, with 10 bases between them. The CDR3 totals 15 residues. The germline gives CDR1 SGHNT, CDR2 YYREEE (reference sequence). CDR3 loop: CASSLRGSHTGELFF. CDR3 sequence (DNA): TGTGCCAGCAGCTTGAGGGGGAGTCACACCGGGGAGCTGTTTTTT.

This clone appeared a single time. The chain is built from TRBV11-1 and TRBJ2-7, with D tentatively TRBD1 (6 bases). V was trimmed by 3 bases and J by 2 bases, leaving 14 bases between them. Germline V lookup: CDR1 SGHAT, CDR2 FQDESV (reference sequence). This CDR3 has 15 amino acids. DNA for the CDR3: TGTGCCAGCAGCTTCGGGCAGGGGATCGCCTACGAGCAGTACTTC. It is translated as CASSFGQGIAYEQYF. Complete variable domain (other parts from reference TRBV11-1 and TRBJ2-7): EAEVAQSPRYKITEKSQAVAFWCDPISGHATLYWYRQILGQGPELLVQFQDESVVDDSQLPKDRFSAERLKGVDSTLKIQPAELGDSAMYLCASSFGQGIAYEQYFGPGTRLTVT.

The chain is built from TRBV18 and TRBJ1-4, with D maybe TRBD1 (5 bases). Germline assignment: CDR1 KGHSH and CDR2 LQKENI. Deletions cut 3 bases from V and 0 bases from J, with 8 bases between. This CDR3 has 15 residues. CDR3 region: CASSPSQATNEKLFF. CDR3 nucleotides: TGTGCCAGCTCACCTTCACAGGCAACTAATGAAAAACTGTTTTTT.

Only a few counts were recorded for this clone. This sequence joins TRBV5-8 and TRBJ2-3; 14 bases are shared with TRBD2. CDR1 SGHTS and CDR2 YDEGEE come from the germline V gene. V lost 0 bases to trimming and J lost 2 bases; unmatched junction nucleotides: 2. The CDR3 sequence is 17 residues long. CDR3 loop: CASSLGLAGGFTDTQYF. The CDR3 coding sequence is TGTGCCAGCAGCTTGGGACTAGCGGGAGGGTTCACAGATACGCAGTATTTT.

The CDR3 DNA follows: TGTGCCAGCAGCCGTGGGGGAGGGCCGCCCATCCCACCCTACGAGCAGTACTTC. The encoded protein is CASSRGGGPPIPPYEQYF. The chain has TRBV14 and TRBJ2-7; 7 bases are a match to TRBD2. Germline lookup yields CDR1 SGHDN and CDR2 FVKESK. Trimming at V came to 4 bases and at J to 2 bases, leaving 17 bases not matched to a gene. The CDR3 runs to 18 residues. The full variable domain, completed using reference TRBV14 and TRBJ2-7, is EAGVTQFPSHSVIEKGQTVTLRCDPISGHDNLYWYRRVMGKEIKFLLHFVKESKQDESGMPNNRFLAERTGGTYSTLKVQPAELEDSGVYFCASSRGGGPPIPPYEQYFGPGTRLTVT.

This clone was observed a few times. The genes are TRBV5-5 and TRBJ2-2; 8 positions agree with TRBD2. This CDR3 is 15 amino acids long. Unmatched junction bases numbered 5, after V lost 4 bases and J lost 3 bases. Per the germline V gene, CDR1 is SGHKS and CDR2 is YYEKEE (reference sequence). The CDR3 DNA is TGTGCCAGCAGCAATAGCGGGACATACACCGGGGAGCTGTTTTTT. This gives the protein CASSNSGTYTGELFF. The variable domain in full, completed from reference TRBV5-5 and TRBJ2-2, reads DAGVTQSPTHLIKTRGQQVTLRCSPISGHKSVSWYQQVLGQGPQFIFQYYEKEERGRGNFPDRFSARQFPNYSSELNVNALLLGDSALYLCASSNSGTYTGELFFGEGSRLTVL.

V is TRBV13 and J is TRBJ1-3, with D possibly TRBD1 on 5 matching bases. V was trimmed by 2 bases and J by 4 bases, leaving 12 bases between them. Germline CDR1 and CDR2: PRHDT and FYEKMQ (reference sequence). CDR3 size: 15 residues. The DNA for the CDR3 is TGTGCCAGCAGCTTATTCGGGGGGTCCGGAAACACCATATATTTT. Its protein is CASSLFGGSGNTIYF.

The chain links TRBV27 to TRBJ2-1, with TRBD1 matching over 10 bases. V was clipped by 5 bases and J by 7 bases; unmatched bases: 2. This CDR3 spans 13 amino acids. Germline-derived CDR1 and CDR2 are MNHEY and SMNVEV (reference sequence). This chain's CDR3 is CASSQDRGNEQFF. The CDR3 bases are TGTGCCAGCAGTCAGGACAGGGGGAATGAGCAGTTCTTC.

The CDR3 coding sequence is TGTGCCAGCAGGACCGGGGGAAGCGGTGAAAAACTGTTTTTT. Protein: CASRTGGSGEKLFF. The chain links TRBV6-5 to TRBJ1-4; D is possibly TRBD1 (5 bases). Trimming cost V 6 bases and J 7 bases, with 15 bases left between them. Germline lookup yields CDR1 MNHEY and CDR2 SVGAGI. CDR3 size: 14 residues.

The rearrangement links TRBV6-6 to TRBJ2-5, with TRBD2 identical over 8 bases. V trimming: 0 bases; J trimming: 0 bases; junction bases outside the gene matches: 3. The CDR3 runs to 16 residues. Per germline, CDR1 MNHNY and CDR2 SVGAGI (reference sequence). Here the CDR3 DNA reads TGTGCCAGCAGTTACTCTGCGGGGGGAAACCAAGAGACCCAGTACTTC. As protein: CASSYSAGGNQETQYF.

The chain employs TRBV28 and TRBJ2-7; the D gene is possibly TRBD2 (5 bases). Trimming left V 5 bases short and J 7 bases short, with 21 bases between. This CDR3 has 15 amino acids. Germline-derived CDR1 and CDR2 are MDHEN and SYDVKM. In DNA form, the CDR3 reads TGTGCCAGCAGTCCCGTCCAACGGAATACGGGGGAGCAGTACTTC. Amino acid sequence: CASSPVQRNTGEQYF.

The gene calls are TRBV4-2 and TRBJ1-1, with D possibly being TRBD1 (6 bases). The CDR3 length is 17 residues. Germline-derived CDR1 and CDR2 are LGHNA and YNFKEQ. V was cut by 0 bases and J by 0 bases, with 14 bases left in between. The CDR3 here is CASSQDVRQGMNTEAFF. The CDR3 coding sequence is TGTGCCAGCAGCCAAGATGTTAGGCAGGGGATGAACACTGAAGCTTTCTTT.

In its sample, this clone was seen a few times. The chain employs TRBV4-2 and TRBJ1-6, with TRBD1 as a possible D gene (6 bases). The germline V and J ends were trimmed by 0 bases and 17 bases, with 17 bases remaining between them. The CDR3 is 14 residues long. Germline V gene data show CDR1 as LGHNA and CDR2 as YNFKEQ. CDR3 sequence (DNA): TGTGCCAGCAGCCAAGATCCGGCCGACAGGAGCGTCCACTTT. Residues: CASSQDPADRSVHF.

V gene TRBV7-9 combines with J gene TRBJ2-1; TRBD2 matches 8 bases. The CDR3 extends over 14 amino acids. Germline values: CDR1 SEHNR, CDR2 FQNEAQ (reference sequence). Losses at the gene ends were 3 bases for V and 6 bases for J; bases not matched to a gene: 4. Written as DNA, the CDR3 is TGTGCCAGCAGCTTCCGGGAGGGTGGCAATGAGCAGTTCTTC. Residues: CASSFREGGNEQFF.

This clone is a singleton in its sample. The rearrangement links TRBV7-9 to TRBJ1-5; 7 bases line up with TRBD1. CDR1 is SEHNR and CDR2 is FQNEAQ in the germline V gene (reference sequence). The junction had 6 bases not matched to a gene; V was cut back by 5 bases and J by 5 bases. The CDR3 is 14 residues long. The CDR3 spells CASSDRDSYQPQHF. CDR3 DNA sequence: TGTGCCAGCAGCGACCGGGACAGCTATCAGCCCCAGCATTTT.

The rearrangement links TRBV28 to TRBJ2-5; D perhaps matches TRBD1 (6 bases). CDR3 length equals 14 residues. Germline loops: CDR1 MDHEN, CDR2 SYDVKM. V lost 6 bases, J lost 2 bases, and 13 bases lay in between. The CDR3 nucleotides are TGTGCCAGCAGGAAACCGACAGGTCAAGAGACCCAGTACTTC. It is translated as CASRKPTGQETQYF.

This clone appeared a single time. V and J are TRBV9 and TRBJ2-5, with TRBD2 matching 9 bases. The tail of the sequence fits TRBJ2-7 better, so the J call may be wrong. The CDR3 extends over 16 amino acids. CDR1 and CDR2 (germline): SGDLS, YYNGEE. CDR3 in DNA: TGTGCCAGCAGCGTATCTGCTAGCGGGATGGAGAACGAGCAGTACTTC. Its translation: CASSVSASGMENEQYF.

The rearrangement links TRBV2 to TRBJ1-1; 9 bases line up with TRBD1. Germline trimming cut 5 bases from V and 8 bases from J; bases unmatched to any gene: 9. CDR3 length: 14 residues. Germline lookup yields CDR1 SNHLY and CDR2 FYNNEI. The CDR3 reads CASSPDRGRPEAFF. The CDR3 bases are TGTGCCAGCAGTCCGGACAGGGGCCGTCCGGAAGCTTTCTTT.

Points on this clone: Germline and junction disagree at one end, which may indicate a read error. V is TRBV7-9 and J is TRBJ2-7; 8 bases map to TRBD1. The CDR3 totals 17 residues. Germline CDR1 SEHNR, CDR2 FQNEAQ (reference sequence). The CDR3 spells CSSSPRTGQGLKVEQYF. The CDR3 nucleotides read TGTTCCAGCAGCCCCCGGACTGGACAGGGTCTAAAAGTCGAGCAGTACTTC.